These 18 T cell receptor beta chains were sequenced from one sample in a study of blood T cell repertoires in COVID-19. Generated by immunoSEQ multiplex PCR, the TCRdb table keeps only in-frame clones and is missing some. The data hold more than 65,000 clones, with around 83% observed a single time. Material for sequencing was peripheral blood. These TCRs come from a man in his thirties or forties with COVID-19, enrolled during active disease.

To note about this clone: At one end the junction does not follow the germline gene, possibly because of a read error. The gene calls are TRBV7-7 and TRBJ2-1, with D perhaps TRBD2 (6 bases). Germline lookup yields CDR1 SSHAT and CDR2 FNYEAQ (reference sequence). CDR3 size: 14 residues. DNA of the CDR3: TGTGCTAGCAGCTTAAGGGCTACGGGGGATGAGCAGTTCTTC. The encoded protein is CASSLRATGDEQFF.

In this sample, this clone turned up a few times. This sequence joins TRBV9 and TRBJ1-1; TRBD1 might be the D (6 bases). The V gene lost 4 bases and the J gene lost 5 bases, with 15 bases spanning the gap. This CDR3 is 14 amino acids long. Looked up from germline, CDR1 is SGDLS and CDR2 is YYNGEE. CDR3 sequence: CASSSTGKGTEAFF. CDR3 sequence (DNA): TGTGCCAGCAGCTCCACAGGGAAAGGAACTGAAGCTTTCTTT.

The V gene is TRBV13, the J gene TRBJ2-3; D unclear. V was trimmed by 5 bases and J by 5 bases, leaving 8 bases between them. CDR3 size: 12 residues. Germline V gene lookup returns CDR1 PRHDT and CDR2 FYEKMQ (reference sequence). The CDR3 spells CASSLPGDTQYF. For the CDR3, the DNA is TGTGCCAGCAGCCTCCCGGGAGATACGCAGTATTTT.

In nucleotides, the CDR3 is TGTGCCAGCAGTACTGAAACTAGCTCCGGTGAGCAGTTCTTC. Encoded protein: CASSTETSSGEQFF. The rearrangement joins TRBV28 to TRBJ2-1; D is perhaps TRBD2 (6 bases). Germline V gene sequence: CDR1 MDHEN, CDR2 SYDVKM. The CDR3 is 14 residues long. Trimming pared 5 bases from V and 9 bases from J, leaving 17 bases between.

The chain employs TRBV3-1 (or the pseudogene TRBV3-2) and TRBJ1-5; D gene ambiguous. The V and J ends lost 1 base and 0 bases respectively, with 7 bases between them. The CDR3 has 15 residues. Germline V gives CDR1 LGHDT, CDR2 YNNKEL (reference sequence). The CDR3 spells CASSQAVNSNQPQHF. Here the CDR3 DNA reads TGTGCCAGCAGCCAAGCAGTGAATAGCAATCAGCCCCAGCATTTT.

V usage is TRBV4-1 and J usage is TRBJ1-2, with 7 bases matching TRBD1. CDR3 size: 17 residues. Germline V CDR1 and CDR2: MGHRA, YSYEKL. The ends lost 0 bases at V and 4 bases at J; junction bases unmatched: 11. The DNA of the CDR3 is TGCGCCAGCAGCCAAGACGTACAGGGGAAAGGGACCTATGGCTACACCTTC. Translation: CASSQDVQGKGTYGYTF.

The CDR3 spells CAIQTGPNTEAFF. CDR3 nucleotides: TGTGCCATACAGACAGGCCCGAACACTGAAGCTTTCTTT. V is TRBV10-3 and J is TRBJ1-1; D might be TRBD1 (6 bases). Germline CDR1 is ENHRY and CDR2 is SYGVKD. This CDR3 comprises 13 residues. V dropped 9 bases and J dropped 1 base, with 12 bases sitting between them.

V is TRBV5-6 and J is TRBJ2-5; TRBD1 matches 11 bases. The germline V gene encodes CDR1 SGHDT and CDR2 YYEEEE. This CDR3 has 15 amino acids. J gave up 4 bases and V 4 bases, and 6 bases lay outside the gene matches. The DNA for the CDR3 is TGTGCCAGCAGCAACCTCGGGACAGGGGGAGAGACCCAGTACTTC. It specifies CASSNLGTGGETQYF.

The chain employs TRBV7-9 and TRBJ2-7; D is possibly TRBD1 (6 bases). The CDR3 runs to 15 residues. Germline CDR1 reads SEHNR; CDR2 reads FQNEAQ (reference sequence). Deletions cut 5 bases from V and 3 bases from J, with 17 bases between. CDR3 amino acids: CASSVILGQHYEQYF. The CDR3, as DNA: TGTGCCAGCAGCGTAATTTTGGGACAACACTACGAGCAGTACTTC.

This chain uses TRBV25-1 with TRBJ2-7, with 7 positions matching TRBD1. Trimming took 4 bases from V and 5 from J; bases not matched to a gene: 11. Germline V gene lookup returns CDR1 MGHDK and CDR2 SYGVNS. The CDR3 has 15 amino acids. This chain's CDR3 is CASSGRQGDVDEQYF. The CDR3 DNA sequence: TGTGCCAGCAGTGGCAGACAGGGAGACGTCGACGAGCAGTACTTC.

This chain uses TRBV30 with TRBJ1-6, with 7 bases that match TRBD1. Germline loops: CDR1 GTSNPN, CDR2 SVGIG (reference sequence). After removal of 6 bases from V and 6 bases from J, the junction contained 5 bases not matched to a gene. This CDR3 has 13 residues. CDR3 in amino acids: CACRQGSNSPLHF. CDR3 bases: TGTGCCTGTCGACAGGGTTCTAATTCACCCCTCCACTTT.

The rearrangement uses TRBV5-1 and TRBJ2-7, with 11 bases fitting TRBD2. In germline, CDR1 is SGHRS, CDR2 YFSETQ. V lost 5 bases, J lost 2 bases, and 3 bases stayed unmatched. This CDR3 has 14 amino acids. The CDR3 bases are TGCGCCAGCAGAGGGACTAGCGGAGCCTACGAGCAGTACTTC. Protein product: CASRGTSGAYEQYF.

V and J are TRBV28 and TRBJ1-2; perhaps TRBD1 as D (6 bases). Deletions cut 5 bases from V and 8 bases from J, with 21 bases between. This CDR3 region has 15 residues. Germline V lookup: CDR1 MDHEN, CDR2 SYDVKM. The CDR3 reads CASSPPGTPHEGYTF. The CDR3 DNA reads TGTGCCAGCAGTCCCCCCGGGACACCCCATGAAGGCTACACCTTC.

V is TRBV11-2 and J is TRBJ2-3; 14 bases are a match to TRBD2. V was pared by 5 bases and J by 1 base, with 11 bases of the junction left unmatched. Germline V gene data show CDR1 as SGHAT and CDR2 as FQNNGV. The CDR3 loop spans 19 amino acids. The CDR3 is CASSRGLAGAAGGTDTQYF. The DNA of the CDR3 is TGTGCCAGCAGCCGGGGACTAGCGGGAGCGGCTGGTGGCACAGATACGCAGTATTTT.

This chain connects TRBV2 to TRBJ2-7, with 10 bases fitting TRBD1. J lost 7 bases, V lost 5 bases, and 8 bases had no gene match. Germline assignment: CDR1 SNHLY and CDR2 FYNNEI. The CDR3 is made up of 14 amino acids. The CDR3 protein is CASSPGDRGGEQYF. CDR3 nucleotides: TGTGCCAGCAGTCCAGGGGACAGGGGAGGTGAGCAGTACTTC.

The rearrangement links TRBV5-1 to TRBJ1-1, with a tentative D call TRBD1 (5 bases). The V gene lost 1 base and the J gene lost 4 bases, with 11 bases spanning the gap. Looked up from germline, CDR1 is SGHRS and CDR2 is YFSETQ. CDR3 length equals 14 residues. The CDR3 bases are TGCGCCAGCAGCTTGTACCGGGGGAGCACTGAAGCTTTCTTT. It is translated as CASSLYRGSTEAFF.

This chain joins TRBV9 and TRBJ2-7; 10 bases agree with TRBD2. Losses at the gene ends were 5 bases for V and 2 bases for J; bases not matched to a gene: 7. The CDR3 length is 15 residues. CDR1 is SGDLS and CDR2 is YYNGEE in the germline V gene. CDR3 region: CASSPSGSFPYEQYF. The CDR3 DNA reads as TGTGCCAGCAGTCCTAGCGGGAGTTTTCCCTACGAGCAGTACTTC.

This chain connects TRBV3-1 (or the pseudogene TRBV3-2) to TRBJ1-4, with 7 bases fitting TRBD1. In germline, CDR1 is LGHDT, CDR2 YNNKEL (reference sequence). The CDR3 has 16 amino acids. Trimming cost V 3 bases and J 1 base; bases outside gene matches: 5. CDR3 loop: CASSQVRGITNEKLFF. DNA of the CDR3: TGTGCCAGCAGCCAGGTCAGGGGGATAACTAATGAAAAACTGTTTTTT.